This T cell receptor (beta chain) was found in a study of a mutant IDH1 vaccine in newly diagnosed glioma (dated by TCRdb to about 2021). Study-wide context: Patients received eight vaccinations in weeks 1, 3, 5, 7, 11, 15, 19 and 23, corresponding to visits V03 through V10. In the chemotherapy-containing groups, vaccination started alongside temozolomide cycles, whereas in patients who had radiotherapy alone it started 4-6 weeks after radiotherapy. Of the 30 or so patients who were treated, around 62% were male and around 40% were female, and the mean age was about 40 years. Prior to enrollment, standard therapy consisting of radiotherapy alone, temozolomide alone, or radiochemotherapy with temozolomide had been administered to patients, with the combination being received by most patients. Peripheral blood was collected at six visits: V03 (baseline), V05, V07, V10, V12 and V13. Longitudinal TCRB deep sequencing was done for 25 to 30 treated patients, wherever samples were available for exploratory analyses. Overall results and qualifications from the work: Across multiple MHC alleles, vaccine-induced immune responses were seen in around 94% of patients. PBMC samples for TCRB deep sequencing were selected based on availability. Changes in the top peripheral T cell clonotypes picked up by TCRB sequencing did not appear to be linked to pseudoprogression. The authors noted that analyses of patient blood samples could not be reproduced because of sample limitations.

Library preparation used the immunoSEQ multiplex PCR assay. Rearranged TCR beta chain sequences were amplified with the hsTCRB Kit following the manufacturer's protocol. An Illumina MiSeq was used to sequence the TCRB libraries. The study's processing was this. Demultiplexing, trimming and gene mapping were performed with the kit vendor's proprietary platform. In TCRdb, the immuneACCESS table is reduced to in-frame sequences with V and J assigned. These tables do not hold every clone; where another copy was compared, an unresolved V gene accounts for under half, and the others remain unexplained. The V and J calls and clone size were taken over from that table, and D and trimming were inferred from the DNA. The sample contains fewer than 100,000 clones, about 91% of them found a single time. The ten largest clonotypes hold just over 0.55% of the sample. As concerns this clone: Which antigen it targets is not known. Base qualities are not provided; no much larger clone lies one nucleotide away.

CDR1 SGDLS and CDR2 YYNGEE are derived from the germline V gene. Its CDR3 holds 14 amino acids, cysteine through phenylalanine. CDR3 DNA is the only sequence kept; it has 42 bases, read in frame from the first base. The germline ends are 7 bases apart after V is trimmed by 3 bases and J by 0 bases. This specimen's time point label, interpreted: week 5, during vaccination. Every vaccine dose consisted of 300 ug of a 20-mer mutant IDH1 peptide in Montanide, administered subcutaneously together with topical imiquimod. Donors had newly diagnosed WHO grade 3 or 4 IDH1-mutant astrocytomas with loss of nuclear ATRX. The samples were drawn from NOA16, a multicentre, single-arm, open-label phase I trial in Germany that tested a mutant IDH1 peptide vaccine in humans for the first time. Genomic DNA for TCRB sequencing was extracted from EDTA blood using the DNeasy Blood and Tissue Kit.

This TCR was recovered from a woman aged 50 to 60 with glioma. The chain was built from TRBV9 and TRBJ2-1; the D gene cannot be resolved reliably. The sequencing here drew on PBMCs, taken from a glioma patient whose treatment included an IDH1 peptide vaccine. The CDR3 region: CASSAYSSYNEQFF. The sequence in DNA is TGTGCCAGCAGCGCCTACAGCTCCTACAATGAGCAGTTCTTC.